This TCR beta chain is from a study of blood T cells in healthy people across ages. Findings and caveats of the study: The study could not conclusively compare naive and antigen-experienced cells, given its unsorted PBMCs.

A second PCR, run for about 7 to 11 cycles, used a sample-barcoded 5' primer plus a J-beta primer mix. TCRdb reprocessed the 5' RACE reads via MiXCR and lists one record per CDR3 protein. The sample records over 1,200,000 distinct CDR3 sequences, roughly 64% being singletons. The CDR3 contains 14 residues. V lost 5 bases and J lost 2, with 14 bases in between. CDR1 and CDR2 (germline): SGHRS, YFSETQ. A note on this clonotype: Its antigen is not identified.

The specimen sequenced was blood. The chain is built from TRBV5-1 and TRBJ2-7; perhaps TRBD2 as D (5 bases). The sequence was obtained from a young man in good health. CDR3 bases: TGCGCCAGCAGGGTGGGAGACTCGACCTACGAGCAGTACTTC. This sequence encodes CASRVGDSTYEQYF.